This TCR beta chain was recorded in a study of OX40 agonist ivuxolimab in advanced cancers. Broadly, across the study: Ivuxolimab was a fully human IgG2 agonistic monoclonal antibody targeting the costimulatory receptor OX40 (CD134). Intravenous ivuxolimab was administered to patients every 2 weeks at six dose levels: 0.01, 0.1, 0.3, 1.5, 3 and 10 mg/kg. Among the approximately 54 dose-escalation patients, about 19 had hepatocellular carcinoma, approximately 15 melanoma, 9 renal cell carcinoma and 9 head and neck cancer. A male proportion of 82.7% and a mean age of around 60 years, ranging from 23 to 79, were recorded for the dose-escalation cohort. Patients were allowed to have had prior anti-PD-1, anti-PD-L1 or anti-CTLA-4 therapy, and 30% to 40% of the dose-escalation patients had been treated with checkpoint inhibitors. Partial responses were achieved by three dose-escalation patients, of whom one had hepatocellular carcinoma and two had cutaneous melanoma. The purpose of peripheral TCRbeta sequencing was to test whether ivuxolimab changed TCR sequence diversity and led to clonal T-cell expansion. The monotherapy dose-escalation portion (N of about 50 patients) of the phase I ivuxolimab trial is reported in the paper. General study outcomes and caveats: The antigen specificity of the clonally expanded peripheral T cells was not determined. On average, CD8+ T cells showed more expanded clones than CD4+ T cells after ivuxolimab. At doses of 0.1 to 3.0 mg/kg, clonal expansion of both CD4+ and CD8+ T cells in blood was seen between baseline and week 6. Low levels of normalized T-cell clonal expansion were also seen in some patients who did not respond. In the 0.1-3.0 mg/kg groups, partial responders had among the lowest normalized peripheral clonal expansion, particularly in CD8+ T cells.

Genomic DNA was extracted from sorted cells for sequencing of the TCRbeta CDR3 region. The immunoSEQ Assay was used for sequencing of TCRbeta CDR3 regions. Sourced from immuneACCESS, this table was stored by TCRdb with only in-frame sequences that have V and J called. A share of the clones is absent; for the studies checked, an unresolved V gene accounts for under half, and the remainder has no known explanation. The sample contains roughly 60,000 clones, about 88% of them found a single time. Under 3% of the sample lies in the top ten. Patients with autoimmune disease history or receiving systemic immunosuppression were excluded from the trial. Peripheral blood for TCR sequencing was collected from all dose cohorts at baseline, on cycle 4 day 1, and on cycle 7 day 1. Samples came from an open-label, multicenter, first-in-human phase I dose-escalation trial of ivuxolimab. Adults with locally advanced or metastatic melanoma, renal cell carcinoma, hepatocellular carcinoma or head and neck squamous cell carcinoma were enrolled in the trial. Before TCR sequencing, CD4+ T cells and CD8+ T cells were sorted from peripheral blood as separate populations.

Trimming at the junction amounts to 7 bases on V and 8 bases on J, and the germline ends lie 15 bases apart. The CDR3 has 13 amino acids, counting the end cysteine and phenylalanine. Just CDR3 DNA is preserved here, 39 bases in frame from base 1. Taken from the germline V gene (reference sequence), the CDR1 and CDR2 loops are SEHNR and FQNEAQ. On this clone: The antigen this receptor binds is unknown. It has no much larger one-base neighbor in the sample; base qualities were not kept.

The material was CD4+ or CD8+ T cells sorted from blood, obtained in a trial of the OX40 agonist ivuxolimab. The chain links TRBV7-9 with TRBJ2-1, with the D gene call left open. This TCR came from an adult with an advanced solid tumor such as melanoma, head and neck, liver or kidney cancer. The CDR3 loop reads CASTRAWGDEQFF. The DNA sequence follows: TGTGCCAGCACCCGGGCGTGGGGTGATGAGCAGTTCTTC.